Listed below are T cell receptor beta chains from one sample, sequenced in a study of T cell responses to AZD1222 COVID-19 vaccine. Clones were read by immunoSEQ multiplex PCR, and TCRdb kept only the in-frame ones, dropping some. This sample has around 130,000 clones; over 90% occur once, and the top ten carry about 0.86%. The sequenced sample was peripheral blood, obtained on day 0 of AZD1222 vaccination. The origin of the receptors is an adult in good health. Each CDR3 is given without its conserved first and last residue.

>TRBV11-1|TRBJ2-1
ASSTTGGRYNEQF
>TRBV6-5|TRBJ1-1
ASEDSPPTEAF
>TRBV11-2|TRBJ1-5
ASSLMGGGNQPQH
>TRBV7-9|TRBJ1-5
ASSSSGTANQPQH
>TRBV18|TRBJ1-4
ASSPPGTGHEKLF
>TRBV10-3|TRBJ2-7
AISGDRSSYEQY
>TRBV5-1|TRBJ2-7
ASSLAGVTYEQY
>TRBV5-1|TRBJ1-2
AARSTPSGYT
>TRBV9|TRBJ2-1
ASSRTRQGGEQF
>TRBV9|TRBJ1-1
ASSVAGTAMNTEAF
>TRBV2|TRBJ1-5
ASSPDIGNQPQH
>TRBV6-6|TRBJ1-6
ASSYGGTQNSPLH
>TRBV18|TRBJ2-6
ASSPGETGANVLT
>TRBV28|TRBJ2-3
ASSLRRSSGGPTSTDTQY
>TRBV6-5|TRBJ1-3
ASRQGNTIY
>TRBV10-2|TRBJ1-1
ASSDRRRNTEAF
>TRBV20-1|TRBJ2-3
SAPLGDTQY
>TRBV19|TRBJ2-1
ASTISAAIDYEQF
>TRBV6-5|TRBJ2-2
ASLPAGKGELF
>TRBV28|TRBJ2-1
ASSRGSGSYNEQF
>TRBV5-4|TRBJ2-2
ASSLTGTGRTGELF
>TRBV18|TRBJ1-4
ASSPRGGEKLF
>TRBV6-5|TRBJ1-6
ASSRDGRYGSPLH
>TRBV7-2|TRBJ1-5
ASSTQGNQPQH
>TRBV6-4|TRBJ1-5
ASSGLGRPNQPQH
>TRBV3-1/TRBV3-2|TRBJ2-1
ASSQGRGGRNEQF
>TRBV6-5|TRBJ1-3
ASSMGQTLNTIY
>TRBV7-2|TRBJ2-1
ASSRSYNEQF
>TRBV6-1|TRBJ1-5
ASSDWGQARQPQH
>TRBV19|TRBJ1-2
ASKTGGSYGYT
>TRBV6-1|TRBJ1-6
ASSEQNEQANSPLH
>TRBV5-4|TRBJ1-2
ASSMDRAYGYT
>TRBV13|TRBJ2-7
ASSPRGALTYEQY
>TRBV6-5|TRBJ1-2
ASSQNGQAGYT
>TRBV29-1|TRBJ1-2
SVEGSRNYGYT
>TRBV25-1|TRBJ1-1
ASSESGRGLGAF
>TRBV3-1/TRBV3-2|TRBJ2-7
ASSQGVVGGEQY
>TRBV5-4|TRBJ1-3
ASSRFFGNTIY
>TRBV6-5|TRBJ1-5
ASSPDRDNQPQH
>TRBV5-4|TRBJ2-1
ASSQTSGGYNEQF
>TRBV3-1/TRBV3-2|TRBJ2-2
ASSQGTGELF
>TRBV9|TRBJ2-5
ASSPSGAEETQY
>TRBV28|TRBJ2-7
ASGTPNYEQY
>TRBV7-8|TRBJ2-6
ASSPGTSGANVLT
>TRBV5-1|TRBJ1-3
ASSTGGAGNTIY
>TRBV6-5|TRBJ1-6
ASKGLTYNSPLH
>TRBV4-1|TRBJ1-4
ASSRQINRSEKLF
>TRBV19|TRBJ1-2
ASSIGGQSNYGYT
>TRBV7-9|TRBJ2-1
ASSLQDAYNEQF
>TRBV3-1/TRBV3-2|TRBJ2-5
ASSQGLAGAGETQY
>TRBV12-3/TRBV12-4|TRBJ1-2
ASSDSNYGYT